This T cell receptor (beta chain) was recovered during a study of early T cells in non-severe SARS-CoV-2 infection. TCRdb called the 5' RACE reads again in MiXCR, with one record for every CDR3 protein. Among 68,000 or so distinct CDR3 sequences, 12% were seen once, and the ten largest hold around 1.7%. Germline lookup yields CDR1 DFQATT and CDR2 SNEGSKA (reference sequence). V lost 8 bases, J lost 3 bases, and 12 bases stayed unmatched. The CDR3 has 15 residues. The rearrangement links TRBV20-1 to TRBJ2-3; 9 nucleotides match TRBD1. This clonotype was sampled from an adult who was a healthcare worker with PCR-confirmed SARS-CoV-2 infection or an uninfected control (not recorded which). Sequences were obtained from whole blood. Here the CDR3 DNA reads TGCAGTACCCTAGTGGGACAGGGTGTGACAGATACGCAGTATTTT. This encodes CSTLVGQGVTDTQYF.